The 14 T cell receptor beta chains listed next were all sequenced from one sample in a study of blood T cell repertoires in COVID-19. Here immunoSEQ multiplex PCR was the method, and the copy in TCRdb shows in-frame clones only, minus some. This sample has fewer than 200,000 clones, with 80% to 90% found just once. The sample comprised peripheral blood. These receptor sequences come from a woman between 65 and 79 years old with COVID-19, enrolled during active disease.

This chain uses TRBV28 with TRBJ2-1; 12 nucleotides agree with TRBD2. J was trimmed by 8 bases and V by 0 bases; bases with no gene match: 8. The CDR3 has 17 amino acids. CDR1 MDHEN and CDR2 SYDVKM come from the germline V gene. CDR3 bases: TGTGCCAGCAGTTTATGGACTAGCGGGAGACTTGTCCATGAGCAGTTCTTC. It is translated as CASSLWTSGRLVHEQFF.

The chain is built from TRBV5-1 and TRBJ2-1; 8 nucleotides match TRBD2. This CDR3 spans 16 amino acids. Germline lookup yields CDR1 SGHRS and CDR2 YFSETQ. V dropped 4 bases and J dropped 8; count of bases not matched to a gene: 14. CDR3 sequence reads: CASSPLGAGDVYEQFF. CDR3 sequence (DNA): TGCGCCAGCAGCCCCTTGGGAGCGGGAGATGTATATGAGCAGTTCTTC.

This rearrangement joins TRBV15 to TRBJ1-5; D is possibly TRBD1 (5 bases). The length of the CDR3 is 15 residues. Trimming took off 0 bases at V and 7 bases at J, with 13 bases between the two ends. CDR1 is LNHNV, CDR2 YYDKDF, per germline (reference sequence). CDR3 DNA: TGTGCCACCAGCAGAGATCGGGGGGTAGAGCAGCCCCAGCATTTT. Its protein is CATSRDRGVEQPQHF.

The gene calls are TRBV2 and TRBJ2-2; 10 nucleotides agree with TRBD2. Trimming cost V 10 bases and J 1 base; bases outside gene matches: 3. The CDR3 totals 14 residues. CDR1 and CDR2 from the germline V gene are SNHLY and FYNNEI. CDR3 region: CATRTSGNTGELFF. In DNA form, the CDR3 reads TGTGCCACCCGGACTAGCGGGAACACCGGGGAGCTGTTTTTT.

The chain is built from TRBV28 and TRBJ1-2; D is ambiguous. V lost 10 bases and J 0 bases, leaving 9 bases between the germline ends. Germline V gene sequence: CDR1 MDHEN, CDR2 SYDVKM. The CDR3 loop spans 12 amino acids. Written as DNA, the CDR3 is TGTGCCACCCGAATAGCTAACTATGGCTACACCTTC. Translating gives CATRIANYGYTF.

This sequence joins TRBV9 and TRBJ2-3; D ambiguous. Per the germline V gene, CDR1 is SGDLS and CDR2 is YYNGEE. The CDR3 spans 15 residues. The V and J ends lost 2 bases and 1 base respectively, with 11 bases between them. The CDR3 reads CASSVPLAGTDTQYF. The CDR3 DNA reads as TGTGCCAGCAGCGTCCCCCTGGCCGGCACAGATACGCAGTATTTT. Combining the CDR3 with reference TRBV9 and TRBJ2-3 gives the whole variable domain DSGVTQTPKHLITATGQRVTLRCSPRSGDLSVYWYQQSLDQGLQFLIQYYNGEERAKGNILERFSAQQFPDLHSELNLSSLELGDSALYFCASSVPLAGTDTQYFGPGTRLTVL.

V and J are TRBV28 and TRBJ2-5, with 7 bases aligning to TRBD1. Germline CDR1 MDHEN, CDR2 SYDVKM. The CDR3 totals 12 residues. V lost 4 bases to trimming and J lost 4 bases; unmatched junction nucleotides: 0. The CDR3 here is CASSYRGETQYF. In nucleotides, the CDR3 is TGTGCCAGCAGTTACAGGGGAGAGACCCAGTACTTC.

The V and J genes are TRBV5-8 and TRBJ2-1; TRBD1 matches at 8 bases. The CDR3 is 16 residues long. Germline-derived CDR1 and CDR2 are SGHTS and YDEGEE. The V segment lost 2 bases and the J segment 6 bases; nucleotides outside the gene matches: 10. The DNA of the CDR3 is TGTGCCAGCAGCTTTATTTCCCCGACAGGGGTCAATGAGCAGTTCTTC. This encodes CASSFISPTGVNEQFF.

The genes are TRBV11-3 and TRBJ1-2; D ambiguous. CDR3 length: 14 residues. Germline assignment: CDR1 SGHNT and CDR2 YENEEA. Trimming pared 2 bases from V and 4 bases from J, leaving 11 bases between. The CDR3: CASSLNHMSYGYTF. The CDR3 DNA sequence: TGTGCCAGCAGCTTAAACCACATGTCCTATGGCTACACCTTC.

The chain employs TRBV6-5 and TRBJ1-4; D may be TRBD1 (6 bases). The CDR3 runs to 15 residues. Germline CDR1 MNHEY, CDR2 SVGAGI. Trimming pared 7 bases from V and 8 bases from J, leaving 20 bases between. The CDR3 nucleotides are TGTGCCAGCAATATTCCGGGACAAATGGCCGAAAAACTGTTTTTT. Translating it yields CASNIPGQMAEKLFF.

The rearrangement links TRBV7-3 to TRBJ2-1; 9 positions agree with TRBD2. J was trimmed by 8 bases and V by 1 base; bases with no gene match: 9. From germline, CDR1 is SGHTA and CDR2 FQGTGA. CDR3 length: 16 amino acids. The CDR3 loop reads CASSLSGAGGFDEQFF. The CDR3, as DNA: TGTGCCAGCAGCTTAAGTGGGGCGGGAGGGTTTGATGAGCAGTTCTTC.

The rearrangement links TRBV21-1 to TRBJ1-3; TRBD1, as called in the table, went unchecked against the DNA. TRBV21-1 counts as a pseudogene. The CDR3 totals 17 residues. The CDR3 protein is CARSGTVKHSLGNTIYF. CDR3 nucleotide sequence: TGTGCCAGATCCGGGACAGTAAAACATTCTCTGGGAAACACCATATATTTT.

V usage is TRBV7-9 and J usage is TRBJ1-6; D perhaps matches TRBD1 (5 bases). V was shortened by 5 bases and J by 7 bases, with 18 bases between the two germline ends. CDR1 SEHNR and CDR2 FQNEAQ come from the germline V gene (reference sequence). This CDR3 has 16 amino acids. The CDR3 nucleotides are TGTGCCAGCAGCCTCCAAACGACAGACCCAAATTCACCCCTCCACTTT. This codes for CASSLQTTDPNSPLHF. Full variable domain (missing parts from reference TRBV7-9 and TRBJ1-6): DTGVSQNPRHKITKRGQNVTFRCDPISEHNRLYWYRQTLGQGPEFLTYFQNEAQLEKSRLLSDRFSAERPKGSFSTLEIQRTEQGDSAMYLCASSLQTTDPNSPLHFGNGTRLTVT.

The chain uses TRBV27 and TRBJ1-5, with D possibly TRBD1 on 6 matching bases. This CDR3 has 13 amino acids. Germline lookup yields CDR1 MNHEY and CDR2 SMNVEV (reference sequence). The ends were cut back, 4 bases at V and 7 bases at J, with 11 bases in the middle. The CDR3 DNA sequence: TGTGCCAGCAGTTACAGGGAAGGACAGCCCCAGCATTTT. Translation: CASSYREGQPQHF.